This TCR beta chain was retrieved from a study of CD8 T cells in ankylosing spondylitis. The ends lost 4 bases at V and 5 bases at J; junction bases unmatched: 9. The germline V gene has CDR1 SQVTM and CDR2 ANQGSEA. This CDR3 has 14 residues. This clonotype was observed many times. The antigen remains undetermined. Study-level results: There was a TCR beta motif, made of eight highly homologous variants, that appeared characteristic of ankylosing spondylitis blood. Within peripheral blood, clones linked to disease were CD8+ and relatively rare. Some of the motif variants had earlier been found in reactive arthritis patients' fluid and blood.

Molecular-barcoded quantitative 5'-RACE produced these TCR beta libraries. One entry per CDR3 protein, called by TCRdb with MiXCR from the 5' RACE reads. The sample carries fewer than 650,000 distinct CDR3 sequences, 9.5% to 15% recorded once. This receptor was taken from a male donor with ankylosing spondylitis. V is TRBV29-1 and J is TRBJ2-7; 9 bases are a match to TRBD2. Sequenced sample: blood, either unsorted or a sorted T cell fraction (not recorded which). The CDR3 bases are TGCAGCGTTGTAGGGGGACTAGCATTCGACGAGCAGTACTTC. Encoded protein: CSVVGGLAFDEQYF.